The TCR beta chain under discussion was sequenced for a study of T cells expressing NK-cell markers. Across the study: Repertoires of TCR beta were obtained from T cells sorted as CD3+CD56+NKG2C+, CD3+CD56+NKG2C- and CD3+CD56-NKG2C+. Study results and caveats: About six donors showed dominant NKG2C+ clonotypes comprising about 1.0-8% of their CD8+ T cells.

The CDR3 covers 15 residues. Per the germline V gene, CDR1 is DFQATT and CDR2 is SNEGSKA (reference sequence). As regards this clonotype: The antigen is unknown.

From its re-call of the 5' RACE reads, TCRdb lists each CDR3 protein once, without DNA. The sample data list roughly 390,000 distinct CDR3 sequences. J is TRBJ2-5 and V is TRBV20-1; TCRdb names TRBD1, which stays unverified in the absence of DNA. Sequenced: blood T cells: a sorted CD56 or NKG2C T cell subset, CD4+ or CD8+ T cells, or bulk PBMC T cells (not recorded which). The TCR was taken from a man aged 18 to 69 in good health. CDR3 sequence reads: CSASNPGGIQETQYF.